These 11 T cell receptor beta chains were sequenced from one sample in a study of prognosis after radiotherapy for stage I lung cancer. TCR beta CDR3 was amplified from genomic DNA by two-round multiplex PCR. Round-one PCR had primers specific to each TRBV and TRBJ gene. TCRdb recomputed calls from the multiplex PCR reads with MiXCR, one row per CDR3 protein. Of roughly 17,000 distinct CDR3 sequences in the sample, roughly 45% are singletons; the top ten hold roughly 43%. The specimen was PBMCs, collected before or after stereotactic body radiation therapy (not recorded which). Receptor source: a donor older than 45 with non-small cell lung cancer.

There are many counts of this clonotype. The genes are TRBV20-1 and TRBJ2-7; no firm D call. The V gene lost 3 bases and the J gene lost 6 bases, with 12 bases spanning the gap. The CDR3 loop spans 12 amino acids. From germline, CDR1 is DFQATT and CDR2 SNEGSKA (reference sequence). CDR3 nucleotides: TGCAGTGCTAGTAACCTCCCTGGCGAGCAGTACTTC. Translated, it gives CSASNLPGEQYF.

The table lists this clonotype with a count of one. This likely came from a read error, as a far larger clone is one base away. The chain couples TRBV6-4 to TRBJ2-2, with TRBD1 as a possible D gene (6 bases). There are 14 residues in the CDR3. Germline V CDR1 and CDR2: MRHNA, SNTAGT. CDR3 residues: CASRDSHLTGDLFF. CDR3 nucleotide sequence: TGTGCCAGCAGGGACAGCCATTTAACCGGGGATCTGTTTTTT.

The chain carries TRBV7-8 and TRBJ1-1, with 9 bases matching TRBD1. The germline gives CDR1 SGHVS, CDR2 FQNEAQ. The trim removed 4 bases at V and 0 bases at J, leaving 6 bases unmatched. The CDR3 has 16 amino acids. The DNA for the CDR3 is TGTGCCAGCAGCTACCGGGACAGGGAAATGAACACTGAAGCTTTCTTT. It is translated as CASSYRDREMNTEAFF.

The chain employs TRBV7-9 and TRBJ1-1; D is ambiguous. The CDR3 totals 13 residues. From germline, CDR1 is SEHNR and CDR2 FQNEAQ (reference sequence). V was clipped by 6 bases and J by 1 base, with 9 bases between them. The chain's CDR3 is CASSFTQNTEAFF. The CDR3 nucleotides are TGTGCCAGCAGTTTTACACAGAACACTGAAGCTTTCTTT.

The rearrangement uses TRBV28 and TRBJ1-2; possible D gene TRBD1, 6 bases. Trimming shortened V by 7 bases and J by 8 bases, and 26 bases separated the two germline ends. This CDR3 has 16 residues. Germline V gene data show CDR1 as MDHEN and CDR2 as SYDVKM. The CDR3 loop reads CASIHEQGWAVSGYTF. The CDR3, as DNA: TGTGCCAGCATCCATGAACAGGGATGGGCGGTGAGCGGCTACACCTTC.

The table lists this clonotype with many counts. The V gene is TRBV19, the J gene TRBJ2-7; TRBD1 matches 7 bases. V shed 7 bases, J shed 2 bases, and the junction held 17 bases outside the gene matches. There are 17 residues in the CDR3. CDR1 LNHDA and CDR2 SQIVND come from the germline V gene (reference sequence). The CDR3 region has the DNA TGTGCCAGTACCCGAAAGGTGGGCGAGGGACAGACCTACGAGCAGTACTTC. It is translated as CASTRKVGEGQTYEQYF.

This clonotype has at least ten counts. The chain couples TRBV19 to TRBJ1-1; no clear D. The V and J ends lost 5 bases and 0 bases respectively, with 10 bases between them. Germline CDR1 LNHDA, CDR2 SQIVND (reference sequence). CDR3 length equals 14 residues. The CDR3 here is CASSAGNMNTEAFF. The CDR3 nucleotides are TGTGCCAGTAGTGCCGGGAACATGAACACTGAAGCTTTCTTT.

The table lists this clonotype with many counts. This chain joins TRBV5-6 and TRBJ2-7; D unresolved. The germline V gene encodes CDR1 SGHDT and CDR2 YYEEEE. With 3 bases removed from V and 6 bases from J, the gap between germline ends came to 10 bases. CDR3 length: 12 amino acids. The CDR3, as DNA: TGTGCCAGCAGCTCAGGACGGTTCGAGCAGTACTTC. It translates to CASSSGRFEQYF. Full variable domain (outside the CDR3, taken from reference TRBV5-6 and TRBJ2-7): DAGVTQSPTHLIKTRGQQVTLRCSPKSGHDTVSWYQQALGQGPQFIFQYYEEEERQRGNFPDRFSGHQFPNYSSELNVNALLLGDSALYLCASSSGRFEQYFGPGTRLTVT.

This clonotype occurred many times. The J gene is TRBJ2-7, the V gene TRBV7-9; 8 bases line up with TRBD2. V gave up 7 bases and J gave up 4 bases; unmatched junction bases: 12. Germline values: CDR1 SEHNR, CDR2 FQNEAQ (reference sequence). The CDR3 has 15 residues. As DNA, the CDR3 is TGTGCCAGCAATCCCGGGACTAGGGGGATGTACGAGCAGTACTTC. It specifies CASNPGTRGMYEQYF.

This clonotype was observed a few times. Just one base apart from a much larger clone, this may be a read error. The chain has TRBV6-2 or TRBV6-3 and TRBJ1-4; no clear D gene. This CDR3 spans 15 amino acids. Germline loops: CDR1 MNHEY, CDR2 SVGEGT. V shed 5 bases and J shed 5 bases, with 15 bases lying between them. CDR3 sequence (DNA): TGTGCCAGCAGTGTTCGAACTGTATCCAATGAAAAACTGTTTTTT. Amino acids: CASSVRTVSNEKLFF.

The sample holds many counts of this clonotype. The CDR3 sequence: CASSLPGGTEAFF. In DNA, the CDR3 is TGTGCCAGCAGCTTACCTGGGGGCACTGAAGCTTTCTTT. The chain links TRBV13 to TRBJ1-1; the D gene is possibly TRBD1 (5 bases). This CDR3 spans 13 amino acids. Germline CDR1 is PRHDT and CDR2 is FYEKMQ (reference sequence). V gave up 2 bases and J gave up 4 bases, with 8 bases separating them.